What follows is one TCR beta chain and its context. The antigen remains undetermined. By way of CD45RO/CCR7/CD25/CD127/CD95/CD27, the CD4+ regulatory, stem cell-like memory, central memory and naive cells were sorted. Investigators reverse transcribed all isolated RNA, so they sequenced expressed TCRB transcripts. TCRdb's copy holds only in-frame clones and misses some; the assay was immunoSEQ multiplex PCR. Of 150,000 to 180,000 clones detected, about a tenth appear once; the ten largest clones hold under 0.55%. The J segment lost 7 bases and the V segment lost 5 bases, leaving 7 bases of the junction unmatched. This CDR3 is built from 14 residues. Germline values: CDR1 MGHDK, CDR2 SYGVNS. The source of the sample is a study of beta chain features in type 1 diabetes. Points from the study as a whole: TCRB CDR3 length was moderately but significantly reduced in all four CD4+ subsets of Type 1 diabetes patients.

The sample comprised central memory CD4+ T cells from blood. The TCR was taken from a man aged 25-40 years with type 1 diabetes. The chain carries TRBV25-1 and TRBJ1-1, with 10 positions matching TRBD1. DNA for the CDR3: TGTGCCAGCAGTCCTCGACAGGGGGCCGGTGAAGCTTTCTTT. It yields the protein CASSPRQGAGEAFF.